These T cell receptor beta chains were read from a single sample in a study of blood T cell repertoires in COVID-19. Assay used: immunoSEQ multiplex PCR; TCRdb lists only in-frame clones, some missing. The sample lists some 150,000 clones, roughly 83% seen once, with 5% in the top ten. Sequencing was carried out using peripheral blood. All receptors derive from a woman aged 70-85 years with COVID-19, enrolled during active disease. Each CDR3 is given with its conserved first and last residue. D genes are given only for firm matches. Expanded clones get a size class; other rows say once, few or many, or leave the size out.

TGTGCCAGCAGCCCAGTAGGAGGGAGCACTGAAGCTTTCTTT,CASSPVGGSTEAFF,14,TRBV7-2,-,TRBJ1-1,-
TGTGCCAGCGGGGCGGGGGGGCCGAATGAGCAGTTCTTC,CASGAGGPNEQFF,13,TRBV7-8,few,TRBJ2-1,TRBD2
TGCAGCGCCTCCGCGGGGGCCTCCTACGAGCAGTACTTC,CSASAGASYEQYF,13,TRBV29-1,-,TRBJ2-7,-
TGTGCCAGCAGCTTGGCCTCGGCGGGGGCACTGTACTTC,CASSLASAGALYF,13,TRBV5-6,-,TRBJ2-5,-
TGTGCCTGGAGCGGGAGGTCAGGGTATGGTAATTCACCCCTCCACTTT,CAWSGRSGYGNSPLHF,16,TRBV30,-,TRBJ1-6,-
TGTGCCAGCTCTATAACAGGGGAAAGCAATCAGCCCCAGCATTTT,CASSITGESNQPQHF,15,TRBV18,few,TRBJ1-5,TRBD1
TGTGCCAGCAGCCCCGGGGAAGTGTACACCATATATTTT,CASSPGEVYTIYF,13,TRBV7-9,-,TRBJ1-3,-
TGTGCCAGCAACCTGTTAGCGGGGGGCACAGATACGCAGTATTTT,CASNLLAGGTDTQYF,15,TRBV27,-,TRBJ2-3,TRBD2
TGTGCCAGCAAGACAGCTGCGGATGGCTACACCTTC,CASKTAADGYTF,12,TRBV2,-,TRBJ1-2,-
TGTGCCAGCAGTAACGACAGGTCGGAAAAACTGTTTTTT,CASSNDRSEKLFF,13,TRBV2,-,TRBJ1-4,-
TGTGCCAGCAGTTACTCGGCGGACAGGGGGAATTCACCCCTCCACTTT,CASSYSADRGNSPLHF,16,TRBV6-5,-,TRBJ1-6,TRBD1
TGTGCCAGCAGTGAAGCGTTGGGGGGAAACACTGAAGCTTTCTTT,CASSEALGGNTEAFF,15,TRBV2,once,TRBJ1-1,-
TGCAGTGCTAGTAGCGGGGGGGAGGAGACAGATACGCAGTATTTT,CSASSGGEETDTQYF,15,TRBV20-1,-,TRBJ2-3,TRBD2
TGTGCCACCAGTGAACAGGGACAGGGGCCAAAGTTATCTGGAAACACCATATATTTT,CATSEQGQGPKLSGNTIYF,19,TRBV24-1,-,TRBJ1-3,TRBD1
TGTGCCAGCAGTGAGCTAGCGGGGGTTTACAATGAGCAGTTCTTC,CASSELAGVYNEQFF,15,TRBV2,-,TRBJ2-1,TRBD2
TGTGCCAGCAGCTTGGCGGCTTTGCGGGGGGTTAACGAGCAGTACTTC,CASSLAALRGVNEQYF,16,TRBV5-4,-,TRBJ2-7,TRBD2
TGTGCCAGCAGCAAACCGACTAGCGGGGGGACGTTAGAGACCCAGTACTTC,CASSKPTSGGTLETQYF,17,TRBV21-1,once,TRBJ2-5,-
TGTGCCAGCAGTAAGGAGGTTGGCAATCAGCCCCAGCATTTT,CASSKEVGNQPQHF,14,TRBV6-5,-,TRBJ1-5,-
TGCGCCAGCAGCCAAGGTGACAGGGGGCAGAATCAGCCCCAGCATTTT,CASSQGDRGQNQPQHF,16,TRBV4-1,few,TRBJ1-5,TRBD1
TGTGCCAGCAGCATTAGCGGTTTTCAAGAGACCCAGTACTTC,CASSISGFQETQYF,14,TRBV5-6,-,TRBJ2-5,-
TGTGCCAGCAGCCAAGGGCCCCAAGAGACCCAGTACTTC,CASSQGPQETQYF,13,TRBV3-1/TRBV3-2,few,TRBJ2-5,-
TGTGCCAGTAGTAGCCTCGGGATCAGCAATCAGCCCCAGCATTTT,CASSSLGISNQPQHF,15,TRBV19,-,TRBJ1-5,-
TGCGCCAGCAGCTTAGGCTCAGGGAAAACCGGGGAGCTGTTTTTT,CASSLGSGKTGELFF,15,TRBV5-1,-,TRBJ2-2,-
TGTGCCAGCAGCCGAGGACAGGCCGGCGAGCAGTACTTC,CASSRGQAGEQYF,13,TRBV6-5,few,TRBJ2-7,TRBD1
TGTGCCAGCAGAACAGACGGGAGGTCAAATCAGCCCCAGCATTTT,CASRTDGRSNQPQHF,15,TRBV25-1,-,TRBJ1-5,-
TGTGCCAGCAGTTACTGGAGGGGCGAAGGCTACACCTTC,CASSYWRGEGYTF,13,TRBV6-5,-,TRBJ1-2,-
TGTGCCTGGAGTTCGACTTCGGGGACCCAGTACTTC,CAWSSTSGTQYF,12,TRBV30,-,TRBJ2-5,-
TGTGCCTGGAGTGTAGGAGGGCAGGCTAACACTGAAGCTTTCTTT,CAWSVGGQANTEAFF,15,TRBV30,-,TRBJ1-1,-
TGTGCCAGCAGTATCGGGACAGGTTGGAATTCACCCCTCCACTTT,CASSIGTGWNSPLHF,15,TRBV6-2/TRBV6-3,medium-sized,TRBJ1-6,TRBD1